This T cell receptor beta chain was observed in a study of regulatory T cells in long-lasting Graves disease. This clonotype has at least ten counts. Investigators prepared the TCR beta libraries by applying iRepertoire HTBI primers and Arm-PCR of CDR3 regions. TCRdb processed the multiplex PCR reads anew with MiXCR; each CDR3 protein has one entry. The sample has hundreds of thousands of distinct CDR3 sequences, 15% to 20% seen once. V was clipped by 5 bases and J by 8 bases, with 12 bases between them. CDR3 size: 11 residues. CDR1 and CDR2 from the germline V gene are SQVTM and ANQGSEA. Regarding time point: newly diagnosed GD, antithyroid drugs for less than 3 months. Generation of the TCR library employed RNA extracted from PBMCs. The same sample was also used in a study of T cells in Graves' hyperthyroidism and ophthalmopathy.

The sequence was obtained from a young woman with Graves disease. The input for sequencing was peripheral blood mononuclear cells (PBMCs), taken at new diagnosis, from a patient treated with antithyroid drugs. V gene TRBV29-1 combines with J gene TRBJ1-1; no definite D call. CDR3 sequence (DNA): TGCAGCGTTACCCCGAGAGAGGAAGCTTTCTTT. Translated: CSVTPREEAFF. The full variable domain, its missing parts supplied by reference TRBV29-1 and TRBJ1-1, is SAVISQKPSRDICQRGTSLTIQCQVDSQVTMMFWYRQQPGQSLTLIATANQGSEATYESGFVIDKFPISRPNLTFSTLTVSNMSPEDSSIYLCSVTPREEAFFGQGTRLTVV.